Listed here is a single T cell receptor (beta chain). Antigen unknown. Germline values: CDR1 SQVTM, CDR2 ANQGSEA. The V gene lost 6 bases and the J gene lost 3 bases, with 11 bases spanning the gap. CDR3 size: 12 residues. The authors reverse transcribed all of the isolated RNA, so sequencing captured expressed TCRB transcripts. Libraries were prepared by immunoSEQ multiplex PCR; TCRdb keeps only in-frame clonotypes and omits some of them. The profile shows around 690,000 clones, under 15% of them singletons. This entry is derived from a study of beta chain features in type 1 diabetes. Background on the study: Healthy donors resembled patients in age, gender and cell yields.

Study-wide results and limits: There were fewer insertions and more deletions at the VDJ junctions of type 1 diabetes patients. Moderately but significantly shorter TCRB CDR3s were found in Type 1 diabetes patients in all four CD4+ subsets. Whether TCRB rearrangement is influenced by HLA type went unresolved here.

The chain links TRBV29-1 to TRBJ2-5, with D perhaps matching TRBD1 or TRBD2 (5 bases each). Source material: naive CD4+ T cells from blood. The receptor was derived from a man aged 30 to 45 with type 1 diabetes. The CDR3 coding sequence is TGCAGCGTGGGGGTGGGGAAAGAGACCCAGTACTTC. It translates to CSVGVGKETQYF.